The sequence of this T cell receptor beta chain was determined in a study of T cell repertoires in cytomegalovirus infection. Whole-study context: In the study, CMV epitopes included recently identified HLA-C-restricted and well-studied HLA-B-restricted ones. The public TCR beta signatures pointed to both CMV infection and matching HLA type. Study-level points and caveats: Within the response measured ex vivo, HLA-C-restricted CMV-specific TCR beta clonotypes were dominant. Individuals carrying CMV plus the relevant HLA were identified by cumulative frequency of public TCR beta families.

This clonotype showed up just a few times. Its antigen is not known. MiXCR, run by TCRdb on the reads, gives a single entry per CDR3 protein. The table records about 570,000 distinct CDR3 sequences, under 45% of them present only once. Germline CDR1 and CDR2: MNHNS and SASEGT. The V end lost 1 base, the J end lost 1 base, and 17 bases lay between the germline ends. The CDR3 is 18 amino acids. The clonotype was recovered from a human donor in good health (CMV status not recorded). Some clones in this sample may be carry-over from other donors' samples. The material sequenced was cultured PBMCs, taken from culture after CMV antigen stimulation. The chain recombines TRBV6-1 with TRBJ1-5; D gene ambiguous. CDR3 sequence reads: CASSEELYRAWSNQPQHF. As DNA, the CDR3 is TGTGCCAGCAGTGAAGAGTTATATAGGGCATGGAGCAATCAGCCCCAGCATTTT.